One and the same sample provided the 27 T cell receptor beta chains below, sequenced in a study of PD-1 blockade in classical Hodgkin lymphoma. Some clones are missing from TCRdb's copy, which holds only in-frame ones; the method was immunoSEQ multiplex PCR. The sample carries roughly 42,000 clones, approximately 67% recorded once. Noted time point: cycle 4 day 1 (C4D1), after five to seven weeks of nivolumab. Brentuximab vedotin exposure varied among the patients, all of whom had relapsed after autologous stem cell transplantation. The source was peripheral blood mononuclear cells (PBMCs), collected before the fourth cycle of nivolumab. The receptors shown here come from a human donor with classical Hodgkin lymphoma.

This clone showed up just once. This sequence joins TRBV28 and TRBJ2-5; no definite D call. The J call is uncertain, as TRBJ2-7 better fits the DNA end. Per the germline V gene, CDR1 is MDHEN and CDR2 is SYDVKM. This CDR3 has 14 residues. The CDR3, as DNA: TGTGCCAGCAGTTTAATATCTGATTCCTACGAGCAGTACTTC. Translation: CASSLISDSYEQYF.

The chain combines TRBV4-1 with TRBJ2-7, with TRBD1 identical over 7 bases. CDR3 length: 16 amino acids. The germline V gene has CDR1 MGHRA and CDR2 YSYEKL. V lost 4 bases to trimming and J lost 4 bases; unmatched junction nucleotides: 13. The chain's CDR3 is CASSRSEGTASYEQYF. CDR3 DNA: TGCGCCAGCAGCCGCTCCGAGGGGACAGCCAGTTACGAGCAGTACTTC.

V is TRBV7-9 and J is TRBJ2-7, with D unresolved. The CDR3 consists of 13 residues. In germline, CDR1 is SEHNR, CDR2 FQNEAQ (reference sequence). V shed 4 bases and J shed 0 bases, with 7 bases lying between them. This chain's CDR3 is CASSSRTSYEQYF. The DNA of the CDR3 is TGTGCCAGCAGCTCCAGGACCTCCTACGAGCAGTACTTC. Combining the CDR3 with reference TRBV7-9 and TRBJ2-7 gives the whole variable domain DTGVSQNPRHKITKRGQNVTFRCDPISEHNRLYWYRQTLGQGPEFLTYFQNEAQLEKSRLLSDRFSAERPKGSFSTLEIQRTEQGDSAMYLCASSSRTSYEQYFGPGTRLTVT.

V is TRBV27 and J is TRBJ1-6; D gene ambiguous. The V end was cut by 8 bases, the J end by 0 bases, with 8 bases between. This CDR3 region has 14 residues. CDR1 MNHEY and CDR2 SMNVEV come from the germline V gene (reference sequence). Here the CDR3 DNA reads TGTGCCAGCCAATCGGGCTCCTATAATTCACCCCTCCACTTT. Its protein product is CASQSGSYNSPLHF.

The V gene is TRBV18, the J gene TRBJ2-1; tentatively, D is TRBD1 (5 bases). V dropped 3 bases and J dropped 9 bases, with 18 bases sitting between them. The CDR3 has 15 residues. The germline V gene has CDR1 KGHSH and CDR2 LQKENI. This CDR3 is CASSPGLETLPEQFF. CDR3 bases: TGTGCCAGCTCACCGGGGCTAGAAACACTTCCTGAGCAGTTCTTC.

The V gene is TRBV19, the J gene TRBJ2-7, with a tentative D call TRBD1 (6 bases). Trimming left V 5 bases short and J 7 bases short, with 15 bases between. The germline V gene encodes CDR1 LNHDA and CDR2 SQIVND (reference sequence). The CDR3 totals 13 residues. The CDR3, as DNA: TGTGCCAGTAGTCCCCGGACAGAAGGGGAGCAGTACTTC. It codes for CASSPRTEGEQYF.

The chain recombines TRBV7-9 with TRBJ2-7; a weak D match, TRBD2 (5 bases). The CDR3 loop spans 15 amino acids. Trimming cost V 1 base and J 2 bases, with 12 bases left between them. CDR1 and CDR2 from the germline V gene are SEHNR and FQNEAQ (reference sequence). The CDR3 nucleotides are TGTGCCAGCAGCTTAGGGTCGGGGTTGGCCTACGAGCAGTACTTC. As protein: CASSLGSGLAYEQYF. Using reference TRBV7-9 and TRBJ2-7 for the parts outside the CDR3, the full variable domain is DTGVSQNPRHKITKRGQNVTFRCDPISEHNRLYWYRQTLGQGPEFLTYFQNEAQLEKSRLLSDRFSAERPKGSFSTLEIQRTEQGDSAMYLCASSLGSGLAYEQYFGPGTRLTVT.

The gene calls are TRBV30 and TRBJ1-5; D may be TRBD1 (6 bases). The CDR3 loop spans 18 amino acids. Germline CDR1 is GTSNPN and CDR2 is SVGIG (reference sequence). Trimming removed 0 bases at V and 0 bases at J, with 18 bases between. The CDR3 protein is CAWSVKRGGSYSNQPQHF. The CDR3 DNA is TGTGCCTGGAGTGTAAAAAGGGGGGGCTCTTATAGCAATCAGCCCCAGCATTTT.

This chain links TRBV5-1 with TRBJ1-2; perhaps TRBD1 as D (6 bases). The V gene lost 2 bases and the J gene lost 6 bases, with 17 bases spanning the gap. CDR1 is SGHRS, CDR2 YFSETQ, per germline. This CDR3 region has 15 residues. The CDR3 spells CASSLSRGQADGYTF. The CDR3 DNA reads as TGCGCCAGCAGCTTAAGCAGGGGCCAGGCGGATGGCTACACCTTC.

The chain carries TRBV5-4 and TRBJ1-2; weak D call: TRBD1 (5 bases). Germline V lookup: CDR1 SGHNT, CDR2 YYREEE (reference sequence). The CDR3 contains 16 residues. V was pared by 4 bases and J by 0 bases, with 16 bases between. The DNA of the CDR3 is TGTGCCAGCAGCACGGGGGACGGAGCACCTAACTATGGCTACACCTTC. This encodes CASSTGDGAPNYGYTF.

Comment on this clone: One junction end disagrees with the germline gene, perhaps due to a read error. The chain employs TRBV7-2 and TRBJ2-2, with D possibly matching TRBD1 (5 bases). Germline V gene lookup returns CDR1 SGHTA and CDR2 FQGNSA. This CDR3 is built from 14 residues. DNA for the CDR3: TGTGCCAGCAGCATCTACAGGAACCCCGGGGAGCTGTTTTTT. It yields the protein CASSIYRNPGELFF.

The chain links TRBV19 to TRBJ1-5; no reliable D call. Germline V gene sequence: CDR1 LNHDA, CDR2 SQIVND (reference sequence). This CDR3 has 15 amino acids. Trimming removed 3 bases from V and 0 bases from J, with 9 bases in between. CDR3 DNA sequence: TGTGCCAGTAGTATTTGGAGGGATAGCAATCAGCCCCAGCATTTT. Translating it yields CASSIWRDSNQPQHF.

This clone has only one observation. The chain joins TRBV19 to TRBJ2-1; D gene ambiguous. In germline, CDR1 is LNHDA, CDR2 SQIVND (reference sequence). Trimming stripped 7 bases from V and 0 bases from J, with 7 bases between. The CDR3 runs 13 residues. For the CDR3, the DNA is TGTGCCAGTACCTCGTCCTCCTACAATGAGCAGTTCTTC. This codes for CASTSSSYNEQFF.

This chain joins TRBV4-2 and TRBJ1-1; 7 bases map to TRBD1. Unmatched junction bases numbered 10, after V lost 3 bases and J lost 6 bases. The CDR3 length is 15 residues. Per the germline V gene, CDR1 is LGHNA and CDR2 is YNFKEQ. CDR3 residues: CASSQTQGGSSEAFF. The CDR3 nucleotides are TGTGCCAGCAGCCAGACCCAGGGGGGATCATCTGAAGCTTTCTTT.

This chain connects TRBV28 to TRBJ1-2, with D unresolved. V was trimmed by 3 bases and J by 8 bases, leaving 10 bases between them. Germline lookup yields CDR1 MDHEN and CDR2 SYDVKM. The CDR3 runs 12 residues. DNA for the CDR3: TGTGCCAGCAGTTTGGCCAATTTGGGCTACACCTTC. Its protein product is CASSLANLGYTF.

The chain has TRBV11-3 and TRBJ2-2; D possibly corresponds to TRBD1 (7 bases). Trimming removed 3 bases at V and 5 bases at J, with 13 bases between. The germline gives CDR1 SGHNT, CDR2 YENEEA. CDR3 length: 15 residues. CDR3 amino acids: CASSLVQGGTGELFF. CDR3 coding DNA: TGTGCCAGCAGCTTGGTCCAGGGGGGTACCGGGGAGCTGTTTTTT.

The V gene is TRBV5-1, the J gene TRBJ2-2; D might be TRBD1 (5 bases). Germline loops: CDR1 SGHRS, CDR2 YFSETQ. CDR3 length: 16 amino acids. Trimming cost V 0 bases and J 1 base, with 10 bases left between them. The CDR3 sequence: CASSLGAGQNTGELFF. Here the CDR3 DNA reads TGCGCCAGCAGCTTGGGGGCCGGACAGAACACCGGGGAGCTGTTTTTT. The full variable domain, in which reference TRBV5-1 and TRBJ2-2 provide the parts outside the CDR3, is KAGVTQTPRYLIKTRGQQVTLSCSPISGHRSVSWYQQTPGQGLQFLFEYFSETQRNKGNFPGRFSGRQFSNSRSEMNVSTLELGDSALYLCASSLGAGQNTGELFFGEGSRLTVL.

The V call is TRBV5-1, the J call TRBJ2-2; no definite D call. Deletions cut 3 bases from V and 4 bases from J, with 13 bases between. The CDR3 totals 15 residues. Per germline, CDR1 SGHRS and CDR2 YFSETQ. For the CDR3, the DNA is TGCGCCAGCAGCTCTTGGACGGCCCCCACCGGGGAGCTGTTTTTT. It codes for CASSSWTAPTGELFF.

The CDR3 loop is CASRAVVGKLFF. The CDR3 nucleotides read TGTGCCAGCCGGGCGGTAGTGGGAAAACTGTTTTTT. The V and J genes are TRBV6-1 and TRBJ1-4, with unresolved D. The CDR3 is made up of 12 amino acids. CDR1 MNHNS and CDR2 SASEGT come from the germline V gene. With 8 bases removed from V and 10 bases from J, the gap between germline ends came to 14 bases.

The CDR3 is CSAPGNTEAFF. DNA of the CDR3: TGCAGTGCTCCAGGGAACACTGAAGCTTTCTTT. J is TRBJ1-1 and V is TRBV20-1; D is ambiguous. The CDR3 runs to 11 residues. Looked up from germline, CDR1 is DFQATT and CDR2 is SNEGSKA (reference sequence). The V end was cut by 5 bases, the J end by 1 base, with 5 bases between.

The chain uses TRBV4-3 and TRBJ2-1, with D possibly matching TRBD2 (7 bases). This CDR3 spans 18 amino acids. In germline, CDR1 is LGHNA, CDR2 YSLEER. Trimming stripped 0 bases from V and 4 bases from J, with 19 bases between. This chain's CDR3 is CASSQDLTTGRGYNEQFF. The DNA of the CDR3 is TGCGCCAGCAGCCAAGACCTTACCACAGGGAGGGGATACAATGAGCAGTTCTTC.

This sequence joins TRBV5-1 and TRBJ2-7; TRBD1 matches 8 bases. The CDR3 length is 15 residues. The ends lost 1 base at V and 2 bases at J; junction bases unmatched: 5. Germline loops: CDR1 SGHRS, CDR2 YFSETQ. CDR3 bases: TGCGCCAGCAGCTTGTTCTGGACAGGGCCCTACGAGCAGTACTTC. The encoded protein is CASSLFWTGPYEQYF.

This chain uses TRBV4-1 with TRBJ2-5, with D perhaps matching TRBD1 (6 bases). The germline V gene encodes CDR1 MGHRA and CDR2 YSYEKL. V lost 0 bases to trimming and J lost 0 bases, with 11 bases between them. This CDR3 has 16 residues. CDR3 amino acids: CASSQEESGDQETQYF. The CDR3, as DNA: TGCGCCAGCAGCCAAGAGGAGTCAGGGGACCAAGAGACCCAGTACTTC.

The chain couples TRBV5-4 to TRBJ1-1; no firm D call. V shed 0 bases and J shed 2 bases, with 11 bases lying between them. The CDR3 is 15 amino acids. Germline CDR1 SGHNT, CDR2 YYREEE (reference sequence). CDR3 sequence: CASSLGPGLNTEAFF. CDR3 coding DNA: TGTGCCAGCAGCTTGGGCCCGGGCTTAAACACTGAAGCTTTCTTT.

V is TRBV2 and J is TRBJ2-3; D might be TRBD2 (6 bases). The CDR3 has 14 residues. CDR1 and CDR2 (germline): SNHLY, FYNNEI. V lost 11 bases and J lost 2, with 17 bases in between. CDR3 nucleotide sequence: TGTGCCCTTAGTGTGGGGGGTTTCACAGATACGCAGTATTTT. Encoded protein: CALSVGGFTDTQYF.

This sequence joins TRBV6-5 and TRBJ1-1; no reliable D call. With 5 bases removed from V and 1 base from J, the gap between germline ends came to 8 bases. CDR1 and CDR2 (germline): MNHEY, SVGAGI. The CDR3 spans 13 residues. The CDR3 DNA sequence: TGTGCCAGCAGTACTACCTGGAACACTGAAGCTTTCTTT. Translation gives CASSTTWNTEAFF.

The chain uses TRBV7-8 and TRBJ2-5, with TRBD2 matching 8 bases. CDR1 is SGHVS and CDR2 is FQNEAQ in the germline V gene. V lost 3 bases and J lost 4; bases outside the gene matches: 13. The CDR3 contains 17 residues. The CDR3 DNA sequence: TGTGCCAGCAGCTTGAATGGACTAGCAGTGAGGGTAGAGACCCAGTACTTC. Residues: CASSLNGLAVRVETQYF.